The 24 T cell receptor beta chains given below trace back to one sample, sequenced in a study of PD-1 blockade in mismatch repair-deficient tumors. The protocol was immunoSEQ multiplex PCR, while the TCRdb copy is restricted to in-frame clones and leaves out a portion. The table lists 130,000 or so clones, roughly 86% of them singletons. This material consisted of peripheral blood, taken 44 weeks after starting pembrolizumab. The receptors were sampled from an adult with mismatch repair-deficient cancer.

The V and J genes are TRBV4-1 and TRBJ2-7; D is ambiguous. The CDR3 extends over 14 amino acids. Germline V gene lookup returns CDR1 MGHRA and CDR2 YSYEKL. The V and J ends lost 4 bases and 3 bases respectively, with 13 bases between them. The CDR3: CASSPKVGDYEQYF. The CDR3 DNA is TGCGCCAGCAGCCCTAAGGTGGGCGACTACGAGCAGTACTTC.

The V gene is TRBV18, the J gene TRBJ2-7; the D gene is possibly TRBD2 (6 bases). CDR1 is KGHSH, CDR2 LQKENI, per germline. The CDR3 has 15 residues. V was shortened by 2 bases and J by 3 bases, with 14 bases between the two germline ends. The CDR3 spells CASSPEGTFGYEQYF. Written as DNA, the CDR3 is TGTGCCAGCTCACCAGAGGGGACTTTCGGCTACGAGCAGTACTTC.

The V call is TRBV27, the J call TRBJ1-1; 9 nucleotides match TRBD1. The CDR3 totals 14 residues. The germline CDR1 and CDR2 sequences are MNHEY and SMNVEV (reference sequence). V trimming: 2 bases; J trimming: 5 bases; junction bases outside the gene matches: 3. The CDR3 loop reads CASSLDRGRTEAFF. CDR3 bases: TGTGCCAGCAGTTTAGACAGGGGGAGAACTGAAGCTTTCTTT.

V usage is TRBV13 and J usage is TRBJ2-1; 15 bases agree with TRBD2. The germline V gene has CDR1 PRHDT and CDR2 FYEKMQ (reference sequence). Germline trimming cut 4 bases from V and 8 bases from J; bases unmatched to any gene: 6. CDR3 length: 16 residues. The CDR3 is CASSSRTSGRGDEQFF. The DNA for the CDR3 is TGTGCCAGCAGCTCCCGGACTAGCGGGAGGGGCGATGAGCAGTTCTTC. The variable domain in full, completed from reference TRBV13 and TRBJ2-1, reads AAGVIQSPRHLIKEKRETATLKCYPIPRHDTVYWYQQGPGQDPQFLISFYEKMQSDKGSIPDRFSAQQFSDYHSELNMSSLELGDSALYFCASSSRTSGRGDEQFFGPGTRLTVL.

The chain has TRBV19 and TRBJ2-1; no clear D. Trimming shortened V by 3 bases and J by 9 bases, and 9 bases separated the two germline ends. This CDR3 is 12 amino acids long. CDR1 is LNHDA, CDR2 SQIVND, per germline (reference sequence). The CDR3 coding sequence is TGTGCCAGTAGTATTGGTAAAACTGAGCAGTTCTTC. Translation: CASSIGKTEQFF.

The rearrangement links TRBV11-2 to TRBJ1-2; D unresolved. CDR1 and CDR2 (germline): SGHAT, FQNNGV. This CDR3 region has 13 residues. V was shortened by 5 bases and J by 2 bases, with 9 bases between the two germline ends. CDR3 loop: CASSPMGNYGYTF. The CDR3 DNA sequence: TGTGCCAGCAGCCCAATGGGGAACTATGGCTACACCTTC.

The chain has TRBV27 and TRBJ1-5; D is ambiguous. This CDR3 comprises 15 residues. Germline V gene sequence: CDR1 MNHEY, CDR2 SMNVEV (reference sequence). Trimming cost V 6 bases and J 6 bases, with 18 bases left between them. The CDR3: CASSIGVGSVQPQHF. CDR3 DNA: TGTGCCAGCAGCATCGGGGTAGGAAGTGTTCAGCCCCAGCATTTT.

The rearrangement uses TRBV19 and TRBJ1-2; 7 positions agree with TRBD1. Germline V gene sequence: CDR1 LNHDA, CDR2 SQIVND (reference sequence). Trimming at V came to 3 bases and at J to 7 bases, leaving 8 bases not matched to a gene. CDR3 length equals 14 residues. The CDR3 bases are TGTGCCAGTAGTATCCCCCGGACAGGCGGTGGCTACACCTTC. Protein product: CASSIPRTGGGYTF.

CDR3 region: CASSRRGFREAFF. The CDR3 DNA follows: TGTGCCAGCAGCCGCCGGGGTTTCCGTGAAGCTTTCTTT. This chain connects TRBV5-6 to TRBJ1-1, with no clear D. V lost 4 bases to trimming and J lost 7 bases, with 14 bases between them. Germline V gives CDR1 SGHDT, CDR2 YYEEEE. There are 13 residues in the CDR3.

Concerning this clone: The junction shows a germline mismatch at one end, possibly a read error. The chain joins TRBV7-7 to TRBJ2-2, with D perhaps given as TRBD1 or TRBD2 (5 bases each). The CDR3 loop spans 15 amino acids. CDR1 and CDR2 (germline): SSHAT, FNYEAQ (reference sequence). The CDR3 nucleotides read TGTGCTAGCATCAGAGAGGGGATGCGGACCGGGGAGCTGTTTTTT. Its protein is CASIREGMRTGELFF.

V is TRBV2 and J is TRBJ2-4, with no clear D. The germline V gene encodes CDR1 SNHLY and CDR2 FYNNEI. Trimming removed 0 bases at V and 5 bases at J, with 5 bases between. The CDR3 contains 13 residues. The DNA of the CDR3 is TGTGCCAGCAGTGAAGCGTACCAAAACATTCAGTACTTC. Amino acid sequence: CASSEAYQNIQYF. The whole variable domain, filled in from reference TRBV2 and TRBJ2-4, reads EPEVTQTPSHQVTQMGQEVILRCVPISNHLYFYWYRQILGQKVEFLVSFYNNEISEKSEIFDDQFSVERPDGSNFTLKIRSTKLEDSAMYFCASSEAYQNIQYFGAGTRLSVL.

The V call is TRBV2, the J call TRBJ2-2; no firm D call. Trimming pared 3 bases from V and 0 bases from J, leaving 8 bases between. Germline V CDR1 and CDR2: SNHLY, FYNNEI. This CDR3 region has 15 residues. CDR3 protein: CASSDPRPNTGELFF. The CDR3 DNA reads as TGTGCCAGCAGTGATCCCCGGCCGAACACCGGGGAGCTGTTTTTT.

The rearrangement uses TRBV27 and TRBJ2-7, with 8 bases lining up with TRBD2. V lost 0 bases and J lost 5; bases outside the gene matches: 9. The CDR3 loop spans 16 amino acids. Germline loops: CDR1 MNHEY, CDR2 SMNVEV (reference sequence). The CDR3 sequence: CASSLSVVAGLHEQYF. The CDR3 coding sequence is TGTGCCAGCAGTTTATCAGTAGTAGCGGGACTCCACGAGCAGTACTTC.

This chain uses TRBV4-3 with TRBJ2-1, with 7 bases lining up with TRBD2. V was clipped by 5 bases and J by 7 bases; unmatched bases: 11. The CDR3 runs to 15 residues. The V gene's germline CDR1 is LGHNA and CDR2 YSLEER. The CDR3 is CASSSLAVKGNEQFF. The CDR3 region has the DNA TGCGCCAGCAGCTCCCTAGCGGTGAAGGGGAATGAGCAGTTCTTC.

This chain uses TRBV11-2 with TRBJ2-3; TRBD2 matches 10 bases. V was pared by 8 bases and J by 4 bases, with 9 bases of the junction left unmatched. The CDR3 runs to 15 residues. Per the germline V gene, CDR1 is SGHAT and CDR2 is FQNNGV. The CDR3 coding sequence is TGTGCCAGCTTGGAGAGCGGGAGGGCCCCAGATACGCAGTATTTT. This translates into CASLESGRAPDTQYF. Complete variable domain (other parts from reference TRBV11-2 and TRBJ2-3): EAGVAQSPRYKIIEKRQSVAFWCNPISGHATLYWYQQILGQGPKLLIQFQNNGVVDDSQLPKDRFSAERLKGVDSTLKIQPAKLEDSAVYLCASLESGRAPDTQYFGPGTRLTVL.

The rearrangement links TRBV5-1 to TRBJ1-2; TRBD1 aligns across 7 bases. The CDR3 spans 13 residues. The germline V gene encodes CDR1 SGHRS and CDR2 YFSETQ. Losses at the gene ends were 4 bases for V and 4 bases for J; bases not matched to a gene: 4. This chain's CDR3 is CASSQTGVYGYTF. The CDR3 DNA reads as TGCGCCAGCAGCCAAACAGGGGTCTATGGCTACACCTTC.

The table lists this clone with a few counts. The chain's CDR3 is CASSQAGPYEQYF. DNA of the CDR3: TGCGCCAGCAGCCAAGCGGGACCCTACGAGCAGTACTTC. The rearrangement joins TRBV4-1 to TRBJ2-7, with D perhaps TRBD1 or TRBD2 (5 bases each). Trimming stripped 1 base from V and 2 bases from J, with 6 bases between. CDR1 MGHRA and CDR2 YSYEKL come from the germline V gene. The CDR3 is 13 residues long.

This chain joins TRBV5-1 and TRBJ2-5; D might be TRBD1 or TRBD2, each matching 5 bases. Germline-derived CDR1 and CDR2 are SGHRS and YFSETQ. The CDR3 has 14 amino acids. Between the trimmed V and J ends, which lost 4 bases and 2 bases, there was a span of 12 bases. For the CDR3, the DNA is TGCGCCAGCAGCCCGGGGACGGCGCAAGAGACCCAGTACTTC. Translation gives CASSPGTAQETQYF.

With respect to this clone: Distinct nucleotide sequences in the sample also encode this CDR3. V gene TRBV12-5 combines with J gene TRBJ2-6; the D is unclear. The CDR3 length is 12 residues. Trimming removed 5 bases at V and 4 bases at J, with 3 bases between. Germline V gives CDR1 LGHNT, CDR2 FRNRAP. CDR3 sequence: CASGPGANVLTF. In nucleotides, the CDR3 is TGTGCTAGTGGTCCAGGGGCCAACGTCCTGACTTTC.

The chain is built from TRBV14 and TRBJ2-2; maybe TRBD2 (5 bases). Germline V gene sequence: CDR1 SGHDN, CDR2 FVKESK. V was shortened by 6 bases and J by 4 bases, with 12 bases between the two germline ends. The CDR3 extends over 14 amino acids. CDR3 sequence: CASRPSGGTGELFF. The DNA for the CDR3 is TGTGCCAGCAGACCGAGCGGAGGCACCGGGGAGCTGTTTTTT.

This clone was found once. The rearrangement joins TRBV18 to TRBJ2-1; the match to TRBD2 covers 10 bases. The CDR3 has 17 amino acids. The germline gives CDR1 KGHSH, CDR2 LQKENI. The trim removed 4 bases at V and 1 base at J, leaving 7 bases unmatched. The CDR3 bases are TGTGCCAGCTCACTCGTATTACTAGCGGGATCCTACAATGAGCAGTTCTTC. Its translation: CASSLVLLAGSYNEQFF.

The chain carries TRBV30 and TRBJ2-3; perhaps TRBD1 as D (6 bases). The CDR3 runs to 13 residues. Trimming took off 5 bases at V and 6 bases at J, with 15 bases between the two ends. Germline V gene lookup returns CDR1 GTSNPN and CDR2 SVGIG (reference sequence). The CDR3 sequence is CAWEGRGSDTQYF. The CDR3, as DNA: TGTGCCTGGGAGGGCAGGGGTTCGGATACGCAGTATTTT.

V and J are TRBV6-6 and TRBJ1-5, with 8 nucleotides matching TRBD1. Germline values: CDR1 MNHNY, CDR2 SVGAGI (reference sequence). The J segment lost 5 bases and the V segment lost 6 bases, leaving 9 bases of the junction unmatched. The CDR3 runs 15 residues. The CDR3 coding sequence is TGTGCCAGCAGCTCCACAGGGGGTCGTGATCAGCCCCAGCATTTT. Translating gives CASSSTGGRDQPQHF.

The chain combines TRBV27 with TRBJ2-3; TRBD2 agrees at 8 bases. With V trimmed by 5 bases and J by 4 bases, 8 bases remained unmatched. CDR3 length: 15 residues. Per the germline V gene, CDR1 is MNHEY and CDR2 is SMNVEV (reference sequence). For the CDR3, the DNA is TGTGCCAGCAGTCGCCCCTCCGGGGGGGCAGATACGCAGTATTTT. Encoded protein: CASSRPSGGADTQYF.